These 15 T cell receptor beta chains share one sample of origin, sequenced in a study of T cells expressing NK-cell markers. TCRdb reanalyzed the 5' RACE reads, giving one entry per CDR3 protein sequence and no DNA. The listing records a few hundred thousand distinct CDR3 sequences. The sequenced sample consisted of blood T cells: a sorted CD56 or NKG2C T cell subset, CD4+ or CD8+ T cells, or bulk PBMC T cells (not recorded which). These receptors were obtained from a woman between 50 and 59 years old in good health.

The rearrangement uses TRBV29-1 and TRBJ2-1. Germline V CDR1 and CDR2: SQVTM, ANQGSEA. This CDR3 contains 11 residues. The CDR3 region is CSVGSSYEQFF.

The V call is TRBV5-4, the J call TRBJ2-5. The CDR3 is 13 residues long. CDR1 and CDR2 (germline): SGHNT, YYREEE (reference sequence). The CDR3: CASSLNWKETQYF.

The V call is TRBV20-1, the J call TRBJ1-4. The CDR3 is 15 residues long. The V gene's germline CDR1 is DFQATT and CDR2 SNEGSKA (reference sequence). The CDR3 is CSARARFRTNEKLFF.

The J gene is TRBJ2-2, the V gene TRBV6-1; TCRdb's D call, TRBD1, is unchecked because there is no DNA. The V gene's germline CDR1 is MNHNS and CDR2 SASEGT. This CDR3 has 15 residues. The CDR3 is CASSGGWQAVGELFF.

The V gene is TRBV5-6, the J gene TRBJ1-2. Germline V gives CDR1 SGHDT, CDR2 YYEEEE. The CDR3 is made up of 14 amino acids. This CDR3 reads CASSLSGLVDGYTF.

The chain recombines TRBV10-3 with TRBJ2-1; TCRdb designates TRBD2, a call that cannot be tested without DNA. CDR1 ENHRY and CDR2 SYGVKD come from the germline V gene. There are 15 residues in the CDR3. CDR3 in amino acids: CAIRGLHHGADEQFF.

The chain links TRBV6-2 or TRBV6-3 to TRBJ1-1. CDR1 is MNHEY and CDR2 is SVGEGT in the germline V gene. The CDR3 runs to 14 residues. CDR3 amino acids: CASSYFKKNTEAFF.

The chain has TRBV7-9 and TRBJ2-1; no DNA is available, so the TRBD2 call from TCRdb remains unchecked. The germline V gene has CDR1 SEHNR and CDR2 FQNEAQ (reference sequence). The CDR3 extends over 15 amino acids. The CDR3 sequence: CASSLAGTSKDEQFF.

The chain uses TRBV7-9 and TRBJ2-7; TCRdb names TRBD1, which stays unverified in the absence of DNA. This CDR3 comprises 13 residues. From germline, CDR1 is SEHNR and CDR2 FQNEAQ (reference sequence). The CDR3 protein is CASSLAQDRAQYF.

The J gene is TRBJ2-1, the V gene TRBV5-1; TCRdb's assignment of TRBD1 cannot be checked, as there is no DNA. The CDR3 is 12 residues long. Germline CDR1 and CDR2: SGHRS and YFSETQ. CDR3 region: CASSPGHNEQFF.

The V gene is TRBV27, the J gene TRBJ2-7; absent DNA, TCRdb's TRBD2 call cannot be checked. The CDR3 runs to 13 residues. Germline lookup yields CDR1 MNHEY and CDR2 SMNVEV (reference sequence). The CDR3 region is CASTHTGAYEQYF.

The chain combines TRBV24-1 with TRBJ1-5. The CDR3 length is 15 residues. Germline V gene data show CDR1 as KGHDR and CDR2 as SFDVKD. This CDR3 reads CATSDVQGNNQPQHF.

The V and J genes are TRBV7-8 and TRBJ1-2. CDR3 length: 13 residues. The germline V gene encodes CDR1 SGHVS and CDR2 FQNEAQ. CDR3 loop: CASSLGAGYGYTF.

The rearrangement links TRBV15 to TRBJ2-7; TCRdb names TRBD2, which stays unverified in the absence of DNA. Germline lookup yields CDR1 LNHNV and CDR2 YYDKDF (reference sequence). This CDR3 has 16 amino acids. The CDR3 protein is CATSRGRALFSYEQYF.

This sequence joins TRBV5-1 and TRBJ2-5; the D gene TCRdb calls, TRBD2, cannot be checked with no DNA. Germline CDR1 and CDR2: SGHRS and YFSETQ. The CDR3 extends over 17 amino acids. The CDR3: CASSLLTSGRVEETQYF.